Presented here are 24 T cell receptor beta chains from one specimen sequenced in a study of CD8+ T cells in alopecia areata. RNA, once extracted, was reverse transcribed into cDNA for use as the sequencing template. TCRdb keeps only in-frame clones here, not all; method: immunoSEQ multiplex PCR. The sample yields approximately 110,000 clones, without any singletons. Material for sequencing was lesional skin. The receptors were sampled from a C3H/HeJ mouse with alopecia areata. The strain's MHC: H2-k.

This clone was observed a few times. Gene names refer to mouse genes. From the germline J gene comes the end of the CDR3, since the read stops 4 residues before it. V and J are TRBV13-3 and TRBJ2-2; 10 bases agree with TRBD2. CDR3 size: 16 residues. CDR1 and CDR2 (germline): NNHDY, SYVADS. V lost 2 bases to trimming and J lost 4 bases; unmatched junction nucleotides: 5. CDR3 bases read: TGTGCCAGCAGTGACTGGGACTGGGGCGGCACCGGG. Its translation: CASSDWDWGGTG. The entire CDR3 sequence reads CASSDWDWGGTGQLYF.

This clone showed up just a few times. Any gene name here is a mouse gene name. The read terminates 4 residues ahead of where the CDR3 ends, so the germline J gene completes it. The rearrangement joins TRBV19 to TRBJ2-1, with a weak D call TRBD2 (6 bases). The germline V gene has CDR1 FNHDT and CDR2 SITEND (reference sequence). CDR3 length: 13 residues. Trimming removed 1 base from V and 6 bases from J, with 8 bases in between. Partial CDR3 DNA: TGTGCCAGCAGTATACTGGGGCCTGCT. Its translation: CASSILGPA. The full CDR3 protein reads CASSILGPAEQFF.

A note on this clone: Genes here carry mouse names. The sequenced fragment ends 4 residues before the CDR3 boundary, so the rest is inferred from the germline J gene. The rearrangement joins TRBV1 to TRBJ2-1; D is perhaps TRBD1 (6 bases). Between the trimmed V and J ends, which lost 3 bases and 6 bases, there was a span of 18 bases. In germline, CDR1 is NSQYPW, CDR2 LRSPGD (reference sequence). This CDR3 has 16 amino acids. CDR3: CTCSAARDMVVAEQFF. The CDR3 bases that were read are TGCACCTGCAGTGCGGCCCGGGACATGGTGGTTGCT.

This clone was counted many times. All gene names here are mouse names. The read ends 4 residues shy of where the CDR3 ends; the end is completed using the germline J gene. The chain has TRBV13-3 and TRBJ2-1; 9 bases agree with TRBD2. CDR1 NNHDY and CDR2 SYVADS come from the germline V gene. Trimming took 6 bases from V and 6 from J; bases not matched to a gene: 7. CDR3 length: 14 amino acids. CDR3 sequence reads: CASTPTGGCAEQFF. The CDR3 bases that were read are TGTGCCAGCACCCCGACTGGGGGCTGTGCT.

This clone was detected only a few times. Gene names and germline refer to mouse. From the germline J gene comes the end of the CDR3, since the read stops 4 residues before it. The chain has TRBV13-3 and TRBJ1-2; possibly TRBD1 for D (6 bases). Germline assignment: CDR1 NNHDY and CDR2 SYVADS. Trimming took off 2 bases at V and 0 bases at J, with 14 bases between the two ends. This CDR3 is 16 amino acids long. The CDR3 sequence is CASSEAGTNANSDYTF. The sequenced CDR3 bases are TGTGCCAGCAGTGAGGCCGGGACAAATGCAAACTCC.

This clone was seen more than once but under ten times. DNA and listed protein disagree at residue 12, so the protein shown here was translated from the DNA. Germline and genes: mouse. The read falls 3 residues short of the CDR3 end, and the missing part is taken from the germline J gene. The chain is built from TRBV3 and TRBJ1-6; 7 positions match TRBD1. TRBJ1-6 is filed as an ORF, its function uncertain. This CDR3 comprises 15 residues. V shed 4 bases, J shed 7 bases, and the junction held 7 bases outside the gene matches. Germline V gene sequence: CDR1 SNHLY, CDR2 FYNGKV (reference sequence). The chain's CDR3 is CASSSRQGENSPLYF. Partial CDR3 DNA: TGTGCCAGCAGCTCCCGACAGGGCGAGAATTCGCCC.

This clone was seen more than once but under ten times. Any gene name here is a mouse gene name. With the read ending 4 residues before the CDR3 end, the germline J gene is used to fill in that end. The chain links TRBV19 to TRBJ2-1; maybe TRBD2 (5 bases). Per the germline V gene, CDR1 is FNHDT and CDR2 is SITEND (reference sequence). The CDR3 contains 14 residues. Trimming stripped 1 base from V and 3 bases from J, with 8 bases between. This CDR3 is CASSILGLYAEQFF. The CDR3 bases that were read are TGTGCCAGCAGTATACTGGGCCTCTATGCT.

As to this clone: Genes and germline come from the mouse. Partial CDR3 DNA: TGTGCCAGCAGTCTCAGGGAGGGTGCAGAA. This codes for CASSLREGAE. The whole CDR3 sequence is CASSLREGAETLYF. V is TRBV13-1 and J is TRBJ2-3; D is perhaps TRBD1 (5 bases). The CDR3 is cut off 4 residues early in the read; its end comes from the germline J gene. Germline V lookup: CDR1 NSHNY, CDR2 SYGAGN. The CDR3 loop spans 14 amino acids. V was shortened by 4 bases and J by 1 base, with 10 bases between the two germline ends.

Only a few counts were recorded for this clone. All gene names here are mouse names. Sequencing ends 4 residues short of the CDR3 end; the germline J gene provides the rest. This chain links TRBV17 with TRBJ2-1; 9 nucleotides line up with TRBD1. CDR1 MNHDT and CDR2 YYDKIL come from the germline V gene. CDR3 size: 15 residues. V lost 2 bases to trimming and J lost 6 bases; unmatched junction nucleotides: 5. The sequenced part of the CDR3 DNA is TGTGCTAGCAGTAGAAAACAGGGGGCGCTTGCT. It specifies CASSRKQGALA. The entire CDR3 reads CASSRKQGALAEQFF.

This clone was detected only a few times. The gene symbols are mouse symbols. The CDR3 goes on 4 residues after the read ends, and that part is filled in from the germline J gene. The rearrangement links TRBV13-3 to TRBJ2-7; maybe TRBD1 (5 bases). Germline CDR1 is NNHDY and CDR2 is SYVADS. The CDR3 runs to 11 residues. CDR3: CASKKGNEQYF. The sequenced part of the CDR3 DNA is TGTGCCAGCAAGAAGGGGAAT.

This clone was seen only a few times. All gene names here are mouse names. The read comes to an end 4 residues before the CDR3 does, leaving the germline J gene to fill in the end. The chain links TRBV13-1 to TRBJ2-3, with a tentative D call TRBD1 (5 bases). The CDR3 is 14 amino acids. Trimming removed 1 base at V and 1 base at J, with 7 bases between. The V gene's germline CDR1 is NSHNY and CDR2 SYGAGN. The CDR3 sequence is CASSDQGGAETLYF. Incomplete CDR3 DNA: TGTGCCAGCAGTGATCAGGGAGGTGCAGAA.

This clone was detected ten times or more. Gene names denote mouse genes. CDR3 DNA, as far as it was read: TGTGCCAGCAGCCTTCTCGACAGGGATAACTATGCT. Translation gives CASSLLDRDNYA. The whole CDR3 protein reads CASSLLDRDNYAEQFF. The chain recombines TRBV13-3 with TRBJ2-1; 7 nucleotides align to TRBD1. The read ends 4 residues shy of where the CDR3 ends; the end is completed using the germline J gene. Germline CDR1 and CDR2: NNHDY and SYVADS. J was trimmed by 0 bases and V by 5 bases; bases with no gene match: 8. The CDR3 consists of 16 residues.

The table lists this clone with a few counts. Gene and germline names: mouse. The read stops 4 residues short of the end of the CDR3; the missing end is completed from the germline J gene. The chain has TRBV19 and TRBJ2-1; D call uncertain. In germline, CDR1 is FNHDT, CDR2 SITEND (reference sequence). The CDR3 has 15 residues. The ends were cut back, 0 bases at V and 0 bases at J, with 7 bases in the middle. The CDR3 spells CASSIVHYNYAEQFF. Incomplete CDR3 DNA: TGTGCCAGCAGTATAGTCCACTATAACTATGCT.

In this sample, this clone turned up a few times. Mouse gene names and germline throughout. The read falls 4 residues short of the CDR3 end, and the missing part is taken from the germline J gene. V and J are TRBV13-3 and TRBJ1-1; 11 positions match TRBD1. The CDR3 length is 16 residues. Germline trimming cut 2 bases from V and 0 bases from J; bases unmatched to any gene: 3. Germline V gene sequence: CDR1 NNHDY, CDR2 SYVADS. This CDR3 reads CASSERTGGANTEVFF. CDR3 DNA, as far as it was read: TGTGCCAGCAGTGAAAGGACAGGGGGCGCAAACACA.

In the case of this clone: Genes and germline are mouse. The read ends 4 residues before the CDR3 terminus; that terminus is restored from the germline J gene. The genes are TRBV17 and TRBJ2-5; 11 nucleotides align to TRBD2. J was trimmed by 1 base and V by 5 bases; bases with no gene match: 2. The CDR3 length is 15 residues. CDR1 and CDR2 (germline): MNHDT, YYDKIL. CDR3 sequence: CASSPDWGDQDTQYF. Incomplete CDR3 DNA: TGTGCTAGCAGTCCGGACTGGGGGGACCAAGAC.

Remarks on this clone: Germline and genes here are mouse. The read stops 4 residues short of the end of the CDR3; the missing end is completed from the germline J gene. The V gene is TRBV1, the J gene TRBJ1-4; 9 nucleotides match TRBD1. CDR3 length: 14 residues. J lost 6 bases, V lost 5 bases, and 4 bases had no gene match. CDR1 NSQYPW and CDR2 LRSPGD come from the germline V gene (reference sequence). The CDR3 DNA, read in part, is TGCACCTGCAGTTCTGGACAGGGGTACGAA. Translating it yields CTCSSGQGYE. The complete CDR3 protein is CTCSSGQGYERLFF.

This clone has ten or more counts. The germline and genes are mouse ones. The read finishes 4 residues shy of the CDR3 end, and the germline J gene is used to complete it. This chain joins TRBV1 and TRBJ1-4, with TRBD1 matching over 9 bases. The junction had 0 bases not matched to a gene; V was cut back by 1 base and J by 0 bases. The CDR3 runs 16 residues. Germline loops: CDR1 NSQYPW, CDR2 LRSPGD (reference sequence). Incomplete CDR3 DNA: TGCACCTGCAGTGCAGGGACAGGGGTTTCCAACGAA. Translation: CTCSAGTGVSNE. The whole CDR3 sequence is CTCSAGTGVSNERLFF.

Regarding this clone: Here the gene names and germline are mouse. Read sequence stops 4 residues before the CDR3 end, and the germline J gene provides the missing end. This chain joins TRBV13-3 and TRBJ2-5, with 9 bases matching TRBD2. J lost 0 bases, V lost 4 bases, and 6 bases had no gene match. The CDR3 is 16 amino acids. CDR1 NNHDY and CDR2 SYVADS come from the germline V gene. CDR3 bases read: TGTGCCAGCAGTAACGACTGGGGGCACAACCAAGAC. It translates to CASSNDWGHNQD. The full CDR3 sequence reads CASSNDWGHNQDTQYF.

This clone was observed a handful of times. The gene symbols are mouse symbols. The read stops 4 residues short of the end of the CDR3; the missing end is completed from the germline J gene. J is TRBJ2-3 and V is TRBV13-3; TRBD2 matches 10 bases. V lost 7 bases, J lost 2 bases, and 1 base stayed unmatched. Germline values: CDR1 NNHDY, CDR2 SYVADS. The CDR3 totals 13 residues. The CDR3 bases that were read are TGTGCCAGCGGACTGGGGGTTGCAGAA. Amino acids: CASGLGVAE. In full, the CDR3 is CASGLGVAETLYF.

This clone occurred many times. The germline and genes are mouse ones. The CDR3 end is not reached by the read, which stops 4 residues before it; the germline J gene fills it in. This chain joins TRBV13-3 and TRBJ2-3; the match to TRBD1 covers 11 bases. Germline CDR1 is NNHDY and CDR2 is SYVADS. The CDR3 runs 17 residues. After removal of 3 bases from V and 0 bases from J, the junction contained 6 bases not matched to a gene. The CDR3 DNA, read in part, is TGTGCCAGCAGTGGGACAGGGGGCGGTACTAGTGCAGAA. Its translation is CASSGTGGGTSAE. The complete CDR3 reads CASSGTGGGTSAETLYF.

Turning to this clone: Gene labels here are mouse ones. The read ends 4 residues before the CDR3 terminus; that terminus is restored from the germline J gene. The genes are TRBV13-3 and TRBJ2-7; TRBD1 matches 8 bases. Germline V lookup: CDR1 NNHDY, CDR2 SYVADS. Losses at the gene ends were 3 bases for V and 2 bases for J; bases not matched to a gene: 7. The CDR3 is 15 amino acids. CDR3 DNA, as far as it was read: TGTGCCAGCAGTGCGGACAGGGAAAGGACCTAT. Protein product: CASSADRERTY. Given in full, the CDR3 is CASSADRERTYEQYF.

This clone has a handful of counts. Genes here carry mouse names. Read coverage stops 4 residues before the CDR3 terminus; the germline J gene supplies the remainder. V is TRBV13-3 and J is TRBJ2-4; 10 bases match TRBD2. The junction had 7 bases not matched to a gene; V was cut back by 1 base and J by 2 bases. Germline CDR1 NNHDY, CDR2 SYVADS. The CDR3 totals 17 residues. The sequenced CDR3 bases are TGTGCCAGCAGTGATCATGCTGGGGGGGCAATTCAAAAC. Residues: CASSDHAGGAIQN. The full CDR3 protein is CASSDHAGGAIQNTLYF. Full variable domain (missing parts from reference TRBV13-3 and TRBJ2-4): EAAVTQSPRSKVAVTGGKVTLSCHQTNNHDYMYWYRQDTGHGLRLIHYSYVADSTEKGDIPDGYKASRPSQENFSLILELASLSQTAVYFCASSDHAGGAIQNTLYFGAGTRLSVL.

As for this clone: Genes here carry mouse names. The CDR3 is cut off 4 residues early in the read; its end comes from the germline J gene. This chain connects TRBV19 to TRBJ2-5, with a tentative D call TRBD2 (6 bases). Germline loops: CDR1 FNHDT, CDR2 SITEND (reference sequence). The CDR3 totals 15 residues. Trimming took 9 bases from V and 2 from J, leaving 19 bases between them. CDR3 sequence: CAIRTLSGVQDTQYF. Incomplete CDR3 DNA: TGTGCCATCAGGACCCTATCTGGGGTCCAAGAC.

The table lists this clone with a few counts. The gene names given are mouse names. The CDR3 end lies 4 residues beyond the end of the read and is filled in from the germline J gene. This chain links TRBV13-3 with TRBJ2-1; 12 bases fit TRBD2. The length of the CDR3 is 14 residues. The junction had 4 bases not matched to a gene; V was cut back by 6 bases and J by 6 bases. Germline V gene data show CDR1 as NNHDY and CDR2 as SYVADS. The CDR3 bases that were read are TGTGCCAGCACGACTGGGGGGGCGCCTGCT. It is translated as CASTTGGAPA. The CDR3, in full, reads CASTTGGAPAEQFF.